Listed here are 18 T cell receptor beta chains from one sample, sequenced in a study of vaccination effects on CD4 cells after COVID-19. CD4+ T cells specific for antigen were expanded with viral peptide pools by the ViraFEST assay before sequencing. Having been cultured for about 10 days, the cells underwent CD4+ T cell isolation. Nucleocapsid antibody tests were negative, and the vaccine recipients had no prior SARS-CoV-2 infection. These TCRs are of unknown antigen specificity. Produced via immunoSEQ multiplex PCR; TCRdb's table is partial and in-frame only. The data show some 24,000 clones, over 70% seen once. Sequencing used CD4+ T cells from PBMCs cultured with HCoV-NL63 spike peptides, obtained before COVID-19 vaccination. The receptors come from a human donor who received a COVID-19 vaccine.

The V call is TRBV10-2, the J call TRBJ1-4; D is unclear. Trimming shortened V by 6 bases and J by 3 bases, and 11 bases separated the two germline ends. CDR1 is WSHSY and CDR2 is SAAADI in the germline V gene. The CDR3 length is 14 residues. The CDR3 here is CASRLRAANEKLFF. The CDR3 DNA reads TGCGCCAGCAGGTTGAGGGCAGCTAATGAAAAACTGTTTTTT.

Within the sample, this clone is medium-sized. The rearrangement joins TRBV3-1 (or the pseudogene TRBV3-2) to TRBJ1-1, with D possibly TRBD1 on 5 matching bases. V gave up 1 base and J gave up 12 bases, with 9 bases separating them. The CDR3 consists of 11 residues. Germline lookup yields CDR1 LGHDT and CDR2 YNNKEL (reference sequence). The CDR3 DNA reads TGTGCCAGCAGCCAAGGGCAGGGATCTTTCTTT. This sequence encodes CASSQGQGSFF.

The genes are TRBV6-6 and TRBJ2-7; 12 nucleotides align to TRBD2. Germline V gives CDR1 MNHNY, CDR2 SVGAGI (reference sequence). CDR3 length: 14 residues. The V segment lost 4 bases and the J segment 3 bases; nucleotides outside the gene matches: 1. The CDR3 protein is CASSSLAGGYEQYF. For the CDR3, the DNA is TGTGCCAGCAGTTCACTAGCGGGAGGCTACGAGCAGTACTTC.

This clone came up a few times. Here the CDR3 DNA reads TGTGCCAGCAGCCGAAAAGTGGTCGGGACGAACACCGGGGAGCTGTTTTTT. Amino acid sequence: CASSRKVVGTNTGELFF. The genes are TRBV5-4 and TRBJ2-2; TRBD2 might be the D (5 bases). The V end was cut by 4 bases, the J end by 0 bases, with 16 bases between. Looked up from germline, CDR1 is SGHNT and CDR2 is YYREEE (reference sequence). The CDR3 contains 17 residues.

This sequence joins TRBV7-9 and TRBJ2-7, with a weak D call TRBD1 (7 bases). V was cut by 5 bases and J by 1 base, with 15 bases left in between. Germline-derived CDR1 and CDR2 are SEHNR and FQNEAQ (reference sequence). This CDR3 contains 15 residues. The CDR3 DNA sequence: TGTGCCAGCAGCGATGGGGGGACAGCTTCCTACGAGCAGTACTTC. It codes for CASSDGGTASYEQYF.

The chain recombines TRBV6-5 with TRBJ1-2; the D is unclear. Looked up from germline, CDR1 is MNHEY and CDR2 is SVGAGI. The CDR3 consists of 11 residues. Trimming removed 5 bases at V and 8 bases at J, with 9 bases between. CDR3 sequence reads: CASSRQDGYTF. The CDR3 nucleotides are TGTGCCAGCAGTCGTCAAGACGGCTACACCTTC.

V gene TRBV6-5 combines with J gene TRBJ2-7; 9 bases are a match to TRBD2. The CDR3 is 15 residues long. The germline V gene has CDR1 MNHEY and CDR2 SVGAGI. The V gene end was trimmed by 6 bases and the J gene end by 0 bases; junction bases not matched to a gene: 6. The CDR3 spells CASRPSGGSSYEQYF. CDR3 DNA sequence: TGTGCCAGCAGGCCCAGCGGGGGGAGCTCCTACGAGCAGTACTTC.

The V and J genes are TRBV14 and TRBJ2-4; D is unclear. Per the germline V gene, CDR1 is SGHDN and CDR2 is FVKESK. The CDR3 contains 13 residues. Trimming removed 1 base at V and 7 bases at J, with 8 bases between. The CDR3 DNA sequence: TGTGCCAGCAGCCAAGCTGGTGGGAACATTCAGTACTTC. It translates to CASSQAGGNIQYF.

This CDR3 reads CASSQERGSQPQHF. In DNA form, the CDR3 reads TGTGCCAGCAGCCAAGAGCGGGGCAGTCAGCCCCAGCATTTT. The chain combines TRBV3-1 (or the pseudogene TRBV3-2) with TRBJ1-5, with D maybe TRBD1 (5 bases). CDR3 length: 14 residues. Germline V gene lookup returns CDR1 LGHDT and CDR2 YNNKEL (reference sequence). Trimming stripped 0 bases from V and 6 bases from J, with 9 bases between.

There are a few counts of this clone. The V call is TRBV6-1, the J call TRBJ2-3; D perhaps matches TRBD2 (5 bases). Germline-derived CDR1 and CDR2 are MNHNS and SASEGT. Trimming pared 3 bases from V and 0 bases from J, leaving 10 bases between. The CDR3 extends over 15 amino acids. The CDR3 region is CASSDRTRSTDTQYF. The CDR3 bases are TGTGCCAGCAGTGATCGTACTAGAAGCACAGATACGCAGTATTTT.

V and J are TRBV2 and TRBJ1-3; D might be TRBD1 (6 bases). Trimming stripped 6 bases from V and 3 bases from J, with 9 bases between. CDR3 size: 13 residues. Germline V CDR1 and CDR2: SNHLY, FYNNEI. Here the CDR3 DNA reads TGTGCCAGCAGCGGACAGAATGGAAACACCATATATTTT. Protein: CASSGQNGNTIYF.

Details on this clone: Other nucleotide sequences from this sample produce the same CDR3. This rearrangement joins TRBV18 to TRBJ2-5; D call uncertain. V was shortened by 3 bases and J by 5 bases, with 10 bases between the two germline ends. This CDR3 comprises 13 residues. Germline lookup yields CDR1 KGHSH and CDR2 LQKENI. CDR3 protein: CASSPTVGETQYF. CDR3 nucleotides: TGTGCCAGCTCACCGACGGTCGGGGAGACCCAGTACTTC.

The rearrangement links TRBV19 to TRBJ2-7; D is possibly TRBD2 (7 bases). There are 18 residues in the CDR3. Trimming took off 4 bases at V and 0 bases at J, with 22 bases between the two ends. Per the germline V gene, CDR1 is LNHDA and CDR2 is SQIVND (reference sequence). CDR3 nucleotides: TGTGCCAGTAGTAGAACCCCCCGGAGGGGGACTATCTCCTACGAGCAGTACTTC. This gives the protein CASSRTPRRGTISYEQYF. The variable domain in full, with the rest retrieved from reference TRBV19 and TRBJ2-7, is DGGITQSPKYLFRKEGQNVTLSCEQNLNHDAMYWYRQDPGQGLRLIYYSQIVNDFQKGDIAEGYSVSREKKESFPLTVTSAQKNPTAFYLCASSRTPRRGTISYEQYFGPGTRLTVT.

The V gene is TRBV2, the J gene TRBJ2-3; D gene uncertain. The CDR3 is 13 amino acids. The germline gives CDR1 SNHLY, CDR2 FYNNEI. Deletions cut 1 base from V and 6 bases from J, with 8 bases between. In DNA form, the CDR3 reads TGTGCCAGCAGTGAAGAAATAGTGGATACGCAGTATTTT. Protein: CASSEEIVDTQYF.

V is TRBV19 and J is TRBJ2-2, with 10 bases that match TRBD1. This CDR3 region has 15 residues. V was clipped by 5 bases and J by 4 bases; unmatched bases: 4. CDR1 and CDR2 from the germline V gene are LNHDA and SQIVND (reference sequence). In nucleotides, the CDR3 is TGTGCCAGTAGTCGCCGGGACAGGGGCACCGGGGAGCTGTTTTTT. It codes for CASSRRDRGTGELFF. Complete variable domain (other parts from reference TRBV19 and TRBJ2-2): DGGITQSPKYLFRKEGQNVTLSCEQNLNHDAMYWYRQDPGQGLRLIYYSQIVNDFQKGDIAEGYSVSREKKESFPLTVTSAQKNPTAFYLCASSRRDRGTGELFFGEGSRLTVL.

CDR3 amino acids: CASSRGQGNNEQYF. CDR3 in DNA: TGTGCCAGCAGCCGGGGACAGGGAAACAACGAGCAGTACTTC. V is TRBV7-9 and J is TRBJ2-7; 9 bases align to TRBD1. The CDR3 is 14 amino acids. The germline gives CDR1 SEHNR, CDR2 FQNEAQ (reference sequence). V dropped 5 bases and J dropped 5; count of bases not matched to a gene: 7. The variable domain in full, with the rest retrieved from reference TRBV7-9 and TRBJ2-7, is DTGVSQNPRHKITKRGQNVTFRCDPISEHNRLYWYRQTLGQGPEFLTYFQNEAQLEKSRLLSDRFSAERPKGSFSTLEIQRTEQGDSAMYLCASSRGQGNNEQYFGPGTRLTVT.

In its sample, this clone was seen a few times. The chain employs TRBV2 and TRBJ1-2, with TRBD1 matching over 9 bases. Looked up from germline, CDR1 is SNHLY and CDR2 is FYNNEI. With 4 bases clipped from V and 7 bases from J, the junction kept 4 bases outside the gene matches. The CDR3 is made up of 13 amino acids. The CDR3 loop is CASSATGGRGYTF. The CDR3 bases are TGTGCCAGCAGTGCGACAGGGGGTCGTGGCTACACCTTC.

The chain combines TRBV27 with TRBJ2-3, with unresolved D. V lost 8 bases and J lost 4, with 10 bases in between. CDR3 length: 12 residues. The germline gives CDR1 MNHEY, CDR2 SMNVEV (reference sequence). Here the CDR3 reads CASGPFSDTQYF. In nucleotides, the CDR3 is TGTGCCAGCGGTCCCTTCTCAGATACGCAGTATTTT.